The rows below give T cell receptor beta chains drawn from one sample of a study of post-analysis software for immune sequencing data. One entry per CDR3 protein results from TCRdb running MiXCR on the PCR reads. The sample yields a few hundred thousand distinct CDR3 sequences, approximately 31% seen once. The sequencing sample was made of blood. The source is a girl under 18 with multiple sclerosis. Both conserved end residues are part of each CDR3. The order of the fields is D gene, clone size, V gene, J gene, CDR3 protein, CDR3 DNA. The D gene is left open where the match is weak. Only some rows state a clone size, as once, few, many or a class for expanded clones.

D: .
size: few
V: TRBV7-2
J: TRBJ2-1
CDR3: CASSLAATGSYNEQFF
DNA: TGTGCCAGCAGCTTAGCCGCGACAGGCTCCTACAATGAGCAGTTCTTC

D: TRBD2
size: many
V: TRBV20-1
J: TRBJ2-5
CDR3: CSAALAGGYQETQYF
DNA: TGCAGTGCTGCTCTAGCGGGGGGGTACCAAGAGACCCAGTACTTC

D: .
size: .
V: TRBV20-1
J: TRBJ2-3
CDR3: CSARSQVADTQYF
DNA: TGCAGTGCTAGGTCTCAGGTTGCAGATACGCAGTATTTT

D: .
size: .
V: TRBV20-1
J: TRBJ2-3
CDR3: CSVTRGASTDTQYF
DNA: TGCAGTGTAACGCGCGGGGCTAGCACAGATACGCAGTATTTT

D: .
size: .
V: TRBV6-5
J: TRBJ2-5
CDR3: CASSRGDQQYF
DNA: TGTGCCAGCAGTCGGGGAGACCAGCAGTACTTC

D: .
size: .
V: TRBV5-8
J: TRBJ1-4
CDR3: CASSFYKTNEKLFF
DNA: TGTGCCAGCAGCTTCTACAAGACTAATGAAAAACTGTTTTTT

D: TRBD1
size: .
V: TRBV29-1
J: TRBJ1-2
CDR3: CSVKEWDRPRGYTF
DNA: TGCAGCGTTAAAGAGTGGGACAGGCCGAGGGGCTACACCTTC

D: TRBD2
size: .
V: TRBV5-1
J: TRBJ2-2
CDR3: CASRLLAGLPNTGELFF
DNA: TGCGCCAGCCGTTTACTAGCGGGGTTACCGAACACCGGGGAGCTGTTTTTT

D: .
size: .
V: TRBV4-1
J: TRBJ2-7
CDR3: CASSPPGQPYEQYF
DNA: TGCGCCAGCAGTCCACCCGGACAGCCCTACGAGCAGTACTTC

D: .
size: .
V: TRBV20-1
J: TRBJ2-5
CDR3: CSARIQEQQPHQETQYF
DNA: TGCAGTGCTAGAATTCAAGAACAACAGCCCCACCAAGAGACCCAGTACTTC

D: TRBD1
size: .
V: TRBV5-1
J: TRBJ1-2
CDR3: CASSGKQGINYGYTF
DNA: TGCGCCAGCAGCGGGAAACAGGGGATCAACTATGGCTACACCTTC

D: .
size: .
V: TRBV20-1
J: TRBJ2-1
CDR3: CSAGSSSYNEQFF
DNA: TGCAGTGCTGGGAGTAGCTCCTACAATGAGCAGTTCTTC

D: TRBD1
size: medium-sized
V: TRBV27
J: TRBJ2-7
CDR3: CASTGQGAAYEQYF
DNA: TGTGCCAGCACCGGACAGGGTGCGGCCTACGAGCAGTACTTC

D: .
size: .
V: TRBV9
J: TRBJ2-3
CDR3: CASSVDRERTTDTQYF
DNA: TGTGCCAGCAGCGTAGACAGGGAACGCACGACAGATACGCAGTATTTT

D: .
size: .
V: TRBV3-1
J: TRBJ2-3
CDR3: CASSQVGGFRQYF
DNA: TGTGCCAGCAGCCAAGTTGGGGGGTTTCGGCAGTATTTT

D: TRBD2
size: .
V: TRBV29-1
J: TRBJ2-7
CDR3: CSAPTLAGGPYNLYEQYF
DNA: TGTAGCGCTCCCACCTTAGCGGGGGGGCCTTACAACCTCTACGAGCAGTACTTC

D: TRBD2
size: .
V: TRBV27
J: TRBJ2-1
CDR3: CATRTSGGPSEQFF
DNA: TGTGCCACGAGGACTAGCGGGGGGCCAAGTGAGCAGTTCTTC

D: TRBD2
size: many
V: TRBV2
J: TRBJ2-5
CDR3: CASVGTSGFQETQYF
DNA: TGTGCCAGCGTGGGGACTAGCGGTTTCCAAGAGACCCAGTACTTC

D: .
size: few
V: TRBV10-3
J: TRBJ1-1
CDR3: CAISERGGTEAFF
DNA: TGTGCCATCAGTGAACGTGGGGGTACTGAAGCTTTCTTT

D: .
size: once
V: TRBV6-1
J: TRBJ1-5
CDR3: CASSEWYDQPQHF
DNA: TGTGCCAGCAGTGAATGGTACGATCAGCCCCAGCATTTT

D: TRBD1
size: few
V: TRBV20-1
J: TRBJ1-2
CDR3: CSASEDRDYGYTF
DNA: TGCAGTGCCTCGGAAGACAGGGACTATGGCTACACCTTC

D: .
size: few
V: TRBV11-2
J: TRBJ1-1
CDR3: CASSPGAMNTEAFF
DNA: TGTGCCAGCAGCCCTGGGGCTATGAACACTGAAGCTTTCTTT

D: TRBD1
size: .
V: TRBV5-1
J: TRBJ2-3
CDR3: CASSLYGTGGMVDTQYF
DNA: TGCGCCAGCAGCTTATATGGGACAGGGGGAATGGTTGATACGCAGTATTTT

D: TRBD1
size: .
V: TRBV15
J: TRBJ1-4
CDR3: CATSYGQGAANEKLFF
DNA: TGTGCCACCAGCTATGGACAGGGGGCGGCTAATGAAAAACTGTTTTTT

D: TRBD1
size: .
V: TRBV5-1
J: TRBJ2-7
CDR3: CASSSPGQGSYEQYF
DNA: TGCGCCAGCAGCTCACCGGGACAGGGCTCCTACGAGCAGTACTTC

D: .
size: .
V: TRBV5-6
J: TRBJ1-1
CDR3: CAGSLAERQVDTEAFF
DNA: TGTGCCGGCAGCTTGGCCGAGCGGCAGGTTGACACTGAAGCTTTCTTT

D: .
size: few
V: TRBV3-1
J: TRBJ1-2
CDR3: CASSQDTPHYGYTF
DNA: TGTGCCAGCAGCCAAGATACCCCACACTATGGCTACACCTTC

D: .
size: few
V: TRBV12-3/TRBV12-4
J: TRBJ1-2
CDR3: CASSAQVIQGNNYGYTF
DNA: TGTGCCAGCAGTGCCCAAGTAATTCAAGGCAATAACTATGGCTACACCTTC

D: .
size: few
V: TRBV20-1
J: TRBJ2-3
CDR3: CSARIGDTQYF
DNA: TGCAGTGCTAGGATAGGGGATACGCAGTATTTT

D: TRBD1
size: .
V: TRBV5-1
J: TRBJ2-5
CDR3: CASSLERTGEETQYF
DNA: TGCGCCAGCAGCTTGGAGCGGACAGGGGAAGAGACCCAGTACTTC

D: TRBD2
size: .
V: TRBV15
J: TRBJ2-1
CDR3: CATSRPSGGAHNEQFF
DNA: TGTGCCACCAGCAGACCTAGCGGGGGGGCCCACAATGAGCAGTTCTTC